The next 20 T cell receptor beta chains were all read from a single sample in a study of OX40 agonist ivuxolimab in advanced cancers. The repertoire was sequenced with immunoSEQ multiplex PCR; TCRdb's copy has only in-frame clones and lacks some. This table has 100,000 to 140,000 clones, 80% to 95% appearing once. The sample was CD4+ or CD8+ T cells sorted from blood, taken in a trial of the OX40 agonist ivuxolimab. These receptors all come from an adult with an advanced solid tumor such as melanoma, head and neck, liver or kidney cancer.

Only one count was recorded for this clone. V gene TRBV4-2 combines with J gene TRBJ1-4; 7 positions agree with TRBD1. There are 16 residues in the CDR3. Per germline, CDR1 LGHNA and CDR2 YNFKEQ. J was trimmed by 4 bases and V by 0 bases; bases with no gene match: 5. Here the CDR3 DNA reads TGTGCCAGCAGCCAAGAAGGGAGACAGGGTAATGAAAAACTGTTTTTT. Protein product: CASSQEGRQGNEKLFF.

The chain carries TRBV7-2 and TRBJ2-1; D unresolved. The CDR3 contains 13 residues. CDR1 and CDR2 from the germline V gene are SGHTA and FQGNSA. Trimming removed 1 base from V and 5 bases from J, with 6 bases in between. Here the CDR3 DNA reads TGTGCCAGCAGCTTAGGGGCTAACAATGAGCAGTTCTTC. It specifies CASSLGANNEQFF.

This clone appeared a few times. The rearrangement uses TRBV30 and TRBJ1-1, with D perhaps matching TRBD1 (5 bases). Germline loops: CDR1 GTSNPN, CDR2 SVGIG (reference sequence). The V end was cut by 4 bases, the J end by 11 bases, with 20 bases between. This CDR3 is built from 13 residues. Here the CDR3 DNA reads TGTGCCTGGACGGGTTTCAGGGACCCAGACGCTTTCTTT. This translates into CAWTGFRDPDAFF. Full variable domain (missing parts from reference TRBV30 and TRBJ1-1): SQTIHQWPATLVQPVGSPLSLECTVEGTSNPNLYWYRQAAGRGLQLLFYSVGIGQISSEVPQNLSASRPQDRQFILSSKKLLLSDSGFYLCAWTGFRDPDAFFGQGTRLTVV.

The sample holds one count of this clone. V gene TRBV28 combines with J gene TRBJ1-5; D is possibly TRBD1 (6 bases). V lost 3 bases to trimming and J lost 4 bases, with 13 bases between them. The CDR3 length is 15 residues. CDR1 MDHEN and CDR2 SYDVKM come from the germline V gene. CDR3 coding DNA: TGTGCCAGCAGTTTGAGGGGGGCTGGTAATCAGCCCCAGCATTTT. This gives the protein CASSLRGAGNQPQHF.

This chain uses TRBV19 with TRBJ1-5, with a weak D call TRBD1 (5 bases). CDR1 LNHDA and CDR2 SQIVND come from the germline V gene (reference sequence). Trimming left V 5 bases short and J 4 bases short, with 6 bases between. This CDR3 region has 12 residues. In DNA, the CDR3 is TGTGCCAGTAGTCCAGGGAATCAGCCCCAGCATTTT. It yields the protein CASSPGNQPQHF.

A few counts support this clone. This sequence joins TRBV14 and TRBJ2-5; D remains unclear. V was pared by 1 base and J by 5 bases, with 5 bases between. CDR1 SGHDN and CDR2 FVKESK come from the germline V gene. CDR3 length: 12 amino acids. CDR3 protein: CASSQVRETQYF. In nucleotides, the CDR3 is TGTGCCAGCAGCCAAGTGAGGGAGACCCAGTACTTC.

The V call is TRBV6-1, the J call TRBJ2-2; tentatively, D is TRBD2 (5 bases). Trimming pared 2 bases from V and 0 bases from J, leaving 7 bases between. CDR3 size: 15 residues. Germline values: CDR1 MNHNS, CDR2 SASEGT. The CDR3 spells CASSETRANTGELFF. CDR3 coding DNA: TGTGCCAGCAGTGAAACTAGGGCGAACACCGGGGAGCTGTTTTTT.

The rearrangement uses TRBV4-3 and TRBJ2-2, with 9 nucleotides matching TRBD2. The CDR3 totals 16 residues. CDR1 is LGHNA, CDR2 YSLEER, per germline. The V and J ends lost 3 bases and 1 base, in that order; junction bases with no gene match: 3. The CDR3 spells CASSHGTSRNTGELFF. Here the CDR3 DNA reads TGCGCCAGCAGCCATGGGACTAGCCGGAACACCGGGGAGCTGTTTTTT.

V usage is TRBV4-2 and J usage is TRBJ1-2; 7 nucleotides agree with TRBD1. V lost 3 bases to trimming and J lost 5 bases; unmatched junction nucleotides: 6. CDR3 size: 14 residues. Germline V gives CDR1 LGHNA, CDR2 YNFKEQ. The CDR3 here is CASSHVTGDYGYTF. The CDR3, as DNA: TGTGCCAGCAGCCATGTAACAGGGGATTATGGCTACACCTTC.

The rearrangement joins TRBV28 to TRBJ1-5, with D maybe TRBD1 (5 bases). The length of the CDR3 is 16 residues. Trimming cost V 6 bases and J 6 bases, with 21 bases left between them. The germline V gene encodes CDR1 MDHEN and CDR2 SYDVKM. In DNA form, the CDR3 reads TGTGCCAGCAGCCCCGTTCCCGGGGCCCTCAGTCAGCCCCAGCATTTT. Protein product: CASSPVPGALSQPQHF.

This rearrangement joins TRBV6-1 to TRBJ2-1, with 9 nucleotides matching TRBD1. CDR1 and CDR2 from the germline V gene are MNHNS and SASEGT. The CDR3 sequence is 14 residues long. The trim removed 3 bases at V and 6 bases at J, leaving 3 bases unmatched. CDR3 in DNA: TGTGCCAGCAGTGAGGGACAGGGCATCAATGAGCAGTTCTTC. Amino acids: CASSEGQGINEQFF.

The chain recombines TRBV5-8 with TRBJ2-5; no reliable D call. The J call may be wrong; the DNA end is better matched by TRBJ2-7. The CDR3 is 14 residues long. Germline-derived CDR1 and CDR2 are SGHTS and YDEGEE. The CDR3 reads CASSLWTPPYEQYF. The DNA for the CDR3 is TGTGCCAGCAGCTTGTGGACGCCACCCTACGAGCAGTACTTC.

The chain combines TRBV28 with TRBJ1-4; TRBD1 agrees at 9 bases. V lost 5 bases and J lost 7; bases outside the gene matches: 8. From germline, CDR1 is MDHEN and CDR2 SYDVKM. The CDR3 has 15 residues. CDR3 nucleotide sequence: TGTGCCAGCAGTGACAGGACAGGGGCGCGTGAAAAACTGTTTTTT. Its protein is CASSDRTGAREKLFF. Looking up the rest from reference TRBV28 and TRBJ1-4 gives the full variable domain: DVKVTQSSRYLVKRTGEKVFLECVQDMDHENMFWYRQDPGLGLRLIYFSYDVKMKEKGDIPEGYSVSREKKERFSLILESASTNQTSMYLCASSDRTGAREKLFFGSGTQLSVL.

The chain employs TRBV10-2 and TRBJ1-1, with a weak D call TRBD1 (6 bases). V was shortened by 4 bases and J by 3 bases, with 15 bases between the two germline ends. CDR3 length equals 15 residues. Germline values: CDR1 WSHSY, CDR2 SAAADI. The CDR3 loop reads CASSAGQGPYTEAFF. The CDR3 coding sequence is TGCGCCAGCAGTGCGGGGCAGGGGCCTTACACTGAAGCTTTCTTT.

V gene TRBV19 combines with J gene TRBJ2-1; TRBD2 matches 9 bases. The germline gives CDR1 LNHDA, CDR2 SQIVND (reference sequence). The CDR3 totals 20 residues. V was clipped by 0 bases and J by 1 base; unmatched bases: 13. For the CDR3, the DNA is TGTGCCAGTAGTATAGAACAACGTAGCGGGAGTATTAGGTCCTACAATGAGCAGTTCTTC. As protein: CASSIEQRSGSIRSYNEQFF.

This clone was recorded only once. The chain uses TRBV11-2 and TRBJ2-2, with TRBD2 matching over 12 bases. This CDR3 is 17 amino acids long. J lost 7 bases, V lost 4 bases, and 10 bases had no gene match. CDR1 and CDR2 from the germline V gene are SGHAT and FQNNGV. The CDR3, as DNA: TGTGCCAGCAGCTCGTCCCTAGCGGGAGGGCTACACGGGGAGCTGTTTTTT. It is translated as CASSSSLAGGLHGELFF.

The chain is built from TRBV19 and TRBJ1-6; 7 nucleotides align to TRBD1. The CDR3 is 17 amino acids. Germline CDR1 is LNHDA and CDR2 is SQIVND (reference sequence). After removal of 0 bases from V and 10 bases from J, the junction contained 12 bases not matched to a gene. The CDR3 protein is CASSIDRQGTPGSPLHF. CDR3 coding DNA: TGTGCCAGTAGTATAGATCGACAGGGTACCCCGGGATCACCCCTCCACTTT. The full variable domain, in which reference TRBV19 and TRBJ1-6 provide the parts outside the CDR3, is DGGITQSPKYLFRKEGQNVTLSCEQNLNHDAMYWYRQDPGQGLRLIYYSQIVNDFQKGDIAEGYSVSREKKESFPLTVTSAQKNPTAFYLCASSIDRQGTPGSPLHFGNGTRLTVT.

This clone was seen once. Different DNA sequences within this sample yield the same CDR3. V usage is TRBV27 and J usage is TRBJ2-2, with 7 bases fitting TRBD2. This CDR3 region has 15 residues. The germline CDR1 and CDR2 sequences are MNHEY and SMNVEV (reference sequence). The V segment lost 5 bases and the J segment 0 bases; nucleotides outside the gene matches: 3. CDR3 DNA sequence: TGTGCCAGCAGTCAGCGGGGAGCGAACACCGGGGAGCTGTTTTTT. This codes for CASSQRGANTGELFF.

The rearrangement uses TRBV6-1 and TRBJ1-5, with a possible D match to TRBD1 (5 bases). The V gene's germline CDR1 is MNHNS and CDR2 SASEGT. The V end lost 7 bases, the J end lost 3 bases, and 13 bases lay between the germline ends. This CDR3 is 14 amino acids long. CDR3 in amino acids: CASTGAGSNQPQHF. The DNA of the CDR3 is TGTGCCAGCACAGGCGCAGGGTCCAATCAGCCCCAGCATTTT.

The genes are TRBV11-2 and TRBJ2-5, with no clear D. V was clipped by 0 bases and J by 3 bases, with 14 bases between them. CDR3 length: 16 amino acids. CDR1 is SGHAT, CDR2 FQNNGV, per germline. The CDR3 here is CASSLESDLIKETQYF. The CDR3 bases are TGTGCCAGCAGCTTAGAATCCGACCTGATTAAAGAGACCCAGTACTTC.